This T cell receptor (beta chain) was sequenced during a study of T cell changes during pregnancy in multiple sclerosis. Profiled with immunoSEQ multiplex PCR; TCRdb holds only in-frame clones, not every one. The sample lists some 71,000 clones, about 90% occurring once. V was shortened by 8 bases and J by 1 base, with 10 bases between the two germline ends. CDR1 and CDR2 (germline): MNHNY, SVGAGI (reference sequence). The CDR3 consists of 13 residues. V and J are TRBV6-6 and TRBJ2-3; D is perhaps TRBD1 (6 bases). The material sequenced was peripheral blood, taken after pregnancy. The receptor's source is a female donor with multiple sclerosis, enrolled in a pregnancy study. CDR3 sequence (DNA): TGTGCCAGCGGGGGCTCCCGCACAGATACGCAGTATTTT. As protein: CASGGSRTDTQYF.